This T cell receptor beta chain was obtained from a study of T cells after yellow fever vaccination. Regarding the study as a whole: High-abundance clonotypes from the bulk population could contaminate FACS-sorted repertoires. Peaking faster, on day 5 versus 15, the secondary response was nonetheless weaker.

This clonotype appeared many times. Its target is unknown. Universal primer sites and UMIs were introduced during 5'RACE template-switching synthesis of TCR cDNA. TCRdb re-called the 5' RACE reads with MiXCR, one entry per CDR3 protein. The profile shows fewer than 400,000 distinct CDR3 sequences, about 6% of them singletons. The CDR3 contains 13 residues. V lost 6 bases and J lost 7, with 18 bases in between. Germline CDR1 and CDR2: DFQATT and SNEGSKA (reference sequence). The starting material was PBMCs, obtained 5 days after the yellow fever booster vaccination. The V and J genes are TRBV20-1 and TRBJ1-1; D is perhaps TRBD1 (6 bases). The receptor's source is a man in his thirties or forties who received the YFV17D yellow fever vaccine. The CDR3 coding sequence is TGCAGTGCCGCCTCGGGGGCGCGAGGTGAAGCTTTCTTT. Amino acids: CSAASGARGEAFF.